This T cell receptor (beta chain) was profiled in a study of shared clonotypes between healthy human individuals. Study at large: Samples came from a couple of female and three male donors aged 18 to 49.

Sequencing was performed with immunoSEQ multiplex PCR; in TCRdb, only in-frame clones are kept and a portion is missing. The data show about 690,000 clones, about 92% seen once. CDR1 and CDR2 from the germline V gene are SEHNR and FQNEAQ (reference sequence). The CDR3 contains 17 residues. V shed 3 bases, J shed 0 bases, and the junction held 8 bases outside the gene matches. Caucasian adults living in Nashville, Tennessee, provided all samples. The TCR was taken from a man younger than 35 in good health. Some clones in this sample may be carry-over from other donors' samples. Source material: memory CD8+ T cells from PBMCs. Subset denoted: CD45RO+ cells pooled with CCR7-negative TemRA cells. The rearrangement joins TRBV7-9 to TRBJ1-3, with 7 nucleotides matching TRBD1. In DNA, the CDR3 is TGTGCCAGCAGCTTCCAGTCAGGGGGGAGCTCTGGAAACACCATATATTTT. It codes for CASSFQSGGSSGNTIYF.